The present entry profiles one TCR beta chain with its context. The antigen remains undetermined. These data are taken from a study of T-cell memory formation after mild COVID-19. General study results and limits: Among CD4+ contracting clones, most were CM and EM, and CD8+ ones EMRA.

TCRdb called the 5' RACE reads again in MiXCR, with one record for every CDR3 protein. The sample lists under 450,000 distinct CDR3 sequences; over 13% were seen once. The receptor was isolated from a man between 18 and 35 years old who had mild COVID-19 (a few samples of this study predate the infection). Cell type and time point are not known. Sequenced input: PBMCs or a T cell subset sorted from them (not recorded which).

The CDR3 nucleotides are TGTGCCAGCAGCTCCTCCGGCGGGGGTCTAGATACGCAGTATTTT. It yields the protein CASSSSGGGLDTQYF. The genes are TRBV7-3 and TRBJ2-3; 7 bases map to TRBD2. V lost 4 bases and J lost 5; bases outside the gene matches: 9. CDR1 is SGHTA, CDR2 FQGTGA, per germline. The CDR3 extends over 15 amino acids.